The rows below give T cell receptor beta chains drawn from one sample of a study of technical replicates of blood from a few donors. Clones were sequenced by immunoSEQ multiplex PCR, and TCRdb holds only the in-frame ones, with some missing. The table includes some 71,000 clones, 97% detected once. Source material: T cells isolated from PBMCs. These receptors were obtained from a human donor in good health. Both conserved end residues are part of each CDR3. The D gene is left open where the match is weak. Only some rows state a clone size, as once, few, many or a class for expanded clones.

V gene: TRBV7-6
clone size: -
J gene: TRBJ2-2
D gene: TRBD2
CDR3 DNA: TGTGCCAGCAGCTTAATAGCGGGGGCGAACACCGGGGAGCTGTTTTTT
CDR3 protein: CASSLIAGANTGELFF

V gene: TRBV6-5
clone size: -
J gene: TRBJ1-1
D gene: -
CDR3 DNA: TGTGCCACCACGACGGGGGGCGCGGGGAACACTGAAGCTTTCTTT
CDR3 protein: CATTTGGAGNTEAFF

V gene: TRBV15
clone size: -
J gene: TRBJ2-1
D gene: -
CDR3 DNA: TGTGCCACCAGCATCCGGGACTTCTCTTCCTACAATGAGCAGTTCTTC
CDR3 protein: CATSIRDFSSYNEQFF

V gene: TRBV5-4
clone size: -
J gene: TRBJ2-7
D gene: TRBD2
CDR3 DNA: TGTGCCAGCAGCATCCAAGCGGGGACGGGCTACGAGCAGTACTTC
CDR3 protein: CASSIQAGTGYEQYF

V gene: TRBV28
clone size: -
J gene: TRBJ1-5
D gene: TRBD1
CDR3 DNA: TGTGCCAGCAGTTTATCCGGGACAGGGGGGCAGCCCCAGCATTTT
CDR3 protein: CASSLSGTGGQPQHF

V gene: TRBV7-9
clone size: once
J gene: TRBJ2-7
D gene: -
CDR3 DNA: TGTGCCAGCAGCTTATCAGAAATCCCCTACGAGCAGTACTTC
CDR3 protein: CASSLSEIPYEQYF

V gene: TRBV30
clone size: -
J gene: TRBJ1-2
D gene: -
CDR3 DNA: TGTGCCTGGAGTGAACAATTGGGGAGAATGGGCTACACCTTC
CDR3 protein: CAWSEQLGRMGYTF

V gene: TRBV19
clone size: -
J gene: TRBJ2-5
D gene: TRBD2
CDR3 DNA: TGTGCCAGTAGTACGGCCGGGGGAGGGGAGACCCAGTACTTC
CDR3 protein: CASSTAGGGETQYF

V gene: TRBV10-3
clone size: -
J gene: TRBJ2-1
D gene: -
CDR3 DNA: TGTGCCACCTTCGGGTCTGAGCAGTTCTTC
CDR3 protein: CATFGSEQFF

V gene: TRBV7-6
clone size: -
J gene: TRBJ2-5
D gene: TRBD2
CDR3 DNA: TGTGCCAGCAGCTTACTCTGGGGGGGCCAAGAGACCCAGTACTTC
CDR3 protein: CASSLLWGGQETQYF

V gene: TRBV6-1
clone size: -
J gene: TRBJ1-1
D gene: -
CDR3 DNA: TGTGCCAGCAGTGGATGGGACACCACCGAAGCTTTCTTT
CDR3 protein: CASSGWDTTEAFF

V gene: TRBV4-1
clone size: once
J gene: TRBJ1-3
D gene: TRBD1
CDR3 DNA: TGCGCCAGCAGCCAAGGGAAAGGCAGGGGGCTTGTATTGGGTGGAAACACCATATATTTT
CDR3 protein: CASSQGKGRGLVLGGNTIYF

V gene: TRBV4-1
clone size: -
J gene: TRBJ2-5
D gene: -
CDR3 DNA: TGCGCCAGCAGCCAAGTACTAGGGATTGAGACCCAGTACTTC
CDR3 protein: CASSQVLGIETQYF

V gene: TRBV18
clone size: few
J gene: TRBJ1-2
D gene: TRBD1
CDR3 DNA: TGTGCCAGCTCACCACCGGGTAGGGGGCTTGACTATGGCTACACCTTC
CDR3 protein: CASSPPGRGLDYGYTF

V gene: TRBV5-1
clone size: once
J gene: TRBJ1-1
D gene: -
CDR3 DNA: TGCGCCAGCAGCTCAGGGGCGAACACTGAAGCTTTCTTT
CDR3 protein: CASSSGANTEAFF

V gene: TRBV7-9
clone size: -
J gene: TRBJ2-3
D gene: TRBD2
CDR3 DNA: TGTGCCAGCAGCCCCCCTAGCGGGGAGGGCACAGATACGCAGTATTTT
CDR3 protein: CASSPPSGEGTDTQYF

V gene: TRBV11-2
clone size: -
J gene: TRBJ2-7
D gene: TRBD2
CDR3 DNA: TGTGCCAGCAGCTTAGACGGGAGGGCAGTCGACGAGCAGTACTTC
CDR3 protein: CASSLDGRAVDEQYF

V gene: TRBV7-8
clone size: -
J gene: TRBJ2-1
D gene: TRBD2
CDR3 DNA: TGTGCCAGCAGCTTAGGAAGTAGCGGGGGGCCTATCAATGAGCAGTTCTTC
CDR3 protein: CASSLGSSGGPINEQFF

V gene: TRBV30
clone size: -
J gene: TRBJ2-7
D gene: TRBD1
CDR3 DNA: TGTGCCTGGAGTGTACGGGGACAGCTTTCCTACGAGCAGTACTTC
CDR3 protein: CAWSVRGQLSYEQYF

V gene: TRBV5-1
clone size: once
J gene: TRBJ2-3
D gene: -
CDR3 DNA: TGCGCCAGCAGCCCGAAGACTAGCACAGATACGCAGTATTTT
CDR3 protein: CASSPKTSTDTQYF

V gene: TRBV27
clone size: -
J gene: TRBJ1-2
D gene: TRBD1
CDR3 DNA: TGTGCCAGCAGTTTAACGGGACAGGGGACCTATGGCTACACCTTC
CDR3 protein: CASSLTGQGTYGYTF

V gene: TRBV4-1
clone size: -
J gene: TRBJ1-5
D gene: TRBD1
CDR3 DNA: TGCGCCAGCAGTGAAAACGACAGGGTGCTGACCAATCAGCCCCAGCATTTT
CDR3 protein: CASSENDRVLTNQPQHF

V gene: TRBV5-1
clone size: once
J gene: TRBJ2-1
D gene: TRBD2
CDR3 DNA: TGCGCCAGCAGCTTGTTTAGCGGGAACAATGAGCAGTTCTTC
CDR3 protein: CASSLFSGNNEQFF

V gene: TRBV28
clone size: -
J gene: TRBJ1-5
D gene: TRBD1
CDR3 DNA: TGTGCCAGCAGTTTATTGGGACAGTATAGCAATCAGCCCCAGCATTTT
CDR3 protein: CASSLLGQYSNQPQHF

V gene: TRBV25-1
clone size: -
J gene: TRBJ1-1
D gene: -
CDR3 DNA: TGTGCCAGCAGGCAAACGGGGGGAAATGAAGCTTTCTTT
CDR3 protein: CASRQTGGNEAFF

V gene: TRBV5-1
clone size: -
J gene: TRBJ2-1
D gene: TRBD2
CDR3 DNA: TGCGCCAGCAGCGCTACCTTGGCGGGAGAGCCCTACAATGAGCAGTTCTTC
CDR3 protein: CASSATLAGEPYNEQFF